One and the same sample provided the 18 T cell receptor beta chains below, sequenced in a study of T cell changes during pregnancy in multiple sclerosis. The method was immunoSEQ multiplex PCR; TCRdb's version includes in-frame clones alone and lacks a portion of them. The sample includes approximately 70,000 clones, about 91% of them seen just once. The sample was peripheral blood, taken in the second trimester of pregnancy. The receptors shown here come from a female donor in good health, enrolled as a control in a pregnancy study.

This rearrangement joins TRBV27 to TRBJ1-4; D possibly corresponds to TRBD1 (5 bases). V lost 0 bases to trimming and J lost 4 bases, with 6 bases between them. Germline V gene sequence: CDR1 MNHEY, CDR2 SMNVEV (reference sequence). CDR3 size: 14 residues. Here the CDR3 DNA reads TGTGCCAGCAGTTTATCAGGGGTTAATGAAAAACTGTTTTTT. Translation: CASSLSGVNEKLFF.

Only one count was recorded for this clone. The V gene is TRBV6-5, the J gene TRBJ2-3, with 9 nucleotides matching TRBD2. The CDR3 runs to 13 residues. Losses at the gene ends were 7 bases for V and 4 bases for J; bases not matched to a gene: 3. CDR1 and CDR2 from the germline V gene are MNHEY and SVGAGI. The CDR3 protein is CASKAGGADTQYF. CDR3 nucleotides: TGTGCCAGCAAGGCGGGAGGGGCAGATACGCAGTATTTT.

This chain links TRBV28 with TRBJ2-1; TRBD1 might be the D (5 bases). The CDR3 length is 14 residues. V shed 6 bases and J shed 10 bases, with 19 bases lying between them. Germline CDR1 is MDHEN and CDR2 is SYDVKM. CDR3 residues: CASRNLRVLDEQFF. The DNA for the CDR3 is TGTGCCAGCAGAAATCTCAGGGTTCTAGACGAGCAGTTCTTC.

The rearrangement joins TRBV5-4 to TRBJ1-1, with D possibly being TRBD1 (5 bases). The CDR3 extends over 13 amino acids. Germline lookup yields CDR1 SGHNT and CDR2 YYREEE (reference sequence). V lost 2 bases and J lost 2, with 7 bases in between. The CDR3 DNA follows: TGTGCCAGCAGCTTAGACAGAAACACTGAAGCTTTCTTT. Translation gives CASSLDRNTEAFF.

The chain couples TRBV30 to TRBJ1-4, with unresolved D. V dropped 0 bases and J dropped 4 bases, with 12 bases sitting between them. Germline lookup yields CDR1 GTSNPN and CDR2 SVGIG (reference sequence). CDR3 length equals 15 residues. This CDR3 is CAWSVLTNVNEKLFF. CDR3 nucleotide sequence: TGTGCCTGGAGTGTACTGACAAATGTTAATGAAAAACTGTTTTTT.

The J gene is TRBJ2-7, the V gene TRBV28, with TRBD2 matching over 15 bases. CDR1 is MDHEN and CDR2 is SYDVKM in the germline V gene. The CDR3 contains 17 residues. V lost 6 bases and J lost 2; bases outside the gene matches: 8. Written as DNA, the CDR3 is TGTGCCAGCAGAAAGGGAGGGACTAGCGGGAGGACCTACGAGCAGTACTTC. Its translation: CASRKGGTSGRTYEQYF.

The chain uses TRBV27 and TRBJ1-5; D not resolved. Deletions cut 2 bases from V and 0 bases from J, with 11 bases between. Germline V gene data show CDR1 as MNHEY and CDR2 as SMNVEV (reference sequence). This CDR3 spans 16 amino acids. In nucleotides, the CDR3 is TGTGCCAGCAGTTTAGTCCCGGGTGTTAGCAATCAGCCCCAGCATTTT. Encoded protein: CASSLVPGVSNQPQHF.

This chain connects TRBV5-4 to TRBJ2-1, with D maybe TRBD1 (6 bases). Deletions cut 8 bases from V and 10 bases from J, with 22 bases between. The V gene's germline CDR1 is SGHNT and CDR2 YYREEE (reference sequence). This CDR3 contains 14 residues. The CDR3 DNA reads TGTGCCAGTTGGCGGGCAGGAGGACAGAGGGAGCAGTTCTTC. It encodes CASWRAGGQREQFF.

The sample holds one count of this clone. The CDR3 loop reads CASSPSGLAGANEQFF. CDR3 coding DNA: TGTGCCAGCAGCCCGTCGGGACTAGCGGGAGCAAATGAGCAGTTCTTC. The V gene is TRBV9, the J gene TRBJ2-1, with 14 positions matching TRBD2. From germline, CDR1 is SGDLS and CDR2 YYNGEE. After removal of 4 bases from V and 7 bases from J, the junction contained 7 bases not matched to a gene. The length of the CDR3 is 16 residues.

The V and J genes are TRBV12-1 and TRBJ2-1; whether TRBD2, the table's D call, matches the DNA was not checked. TRBV12-1 is a pseudogene segment. The CDR3 loop spans 17 amino acids. CDR3 sequence (DNA): TGTGCCAGCACCCGTTATAAGCGGAGGTACTCCTACAATGAGCAGTTCTTC. Translation gives CASTRYKRRYSYNEQFF.

This clone was picked up a small number of times. V gene TRBV6-6 combines with J gene TRBJ1-5; D remains unclear. This CDR3 is 15 amino acids long. Per germline, CDR1 MNHNY and CDR2 SVGAGI (reference sequence). Trimming cost V 0 bases and J 3 bases, with 9 bases left between them. The CDR3 reads CASSYSSENNQPQHF. The CDR3 DNA reads as TGTGCCAGCAGTTACTCGTCAGAAAACAATCAGCCCCAGCATTTT.

The chain combines TRBV2 with TRBJ2-1, with 8 positions matching TRBD2. Germline V CDR1 and CDR2: SNHLY, FYNNEI. Trimming cost V 8 bases and J 4 bases; bases outside gene matches: 10. This CDR3 has 15 residues. CDR3 protein: CASRRIGTSYNEQFF. CDR3 nucleotide sequence: TGTGCCAGCCGAAGAATCGGGACTAGTTACAATGAGCAGTTCTTC.

This clone was counted only a few times. The chain recombines TRBV28 with TRBJ2-7, with 7 bases aligning to TRBD2. V lost 6 bases to trimming and J lost 4 bases; unmatched junction nucleotides: 0. Looked up from germline, CDR1 is MDHEN and CDR2 is SYDVKM. The CDR3 contains 11 residues. The CDR3 spells CASSGRYEQYF. CDR3 nucleotide sequence: TGTGCCAGCAGCGGGAGGTACGAGCAGTACTTC.

The V call is TRBV7-9, the J call TRBJ1-4; a weak D match, TRBD1 (6 bases). Germline lookup yields CDR1 SEHNR and CDR2 FQNEAQ (reference sequence). V shed 5 bases and J shed 6 bases, with 10 bases lying between them. The CDR3 runs 13 residues. CDR3 amino acids: CASSPQGYEKLFF. The CDR3 DNA reads TGTGCCAGCAGCCCCCAGGGGTATGAAAAACTGTTTTTT.

This chain joins TRBV10-3 and TRBJ2-7, with no clear D. Trimming took 8 bases from V and 3 from J, leaving 20 bases between them. Germline V gene data show CDR1 as ENHRY and CDR2 as SYGVKD. CDR3 size: 15 residues. CDR3 sequence reads: CAISPRPEKLYEQYF. The CDR3 nucleotides are TGTGCCATCTCCCCTAGGCCGGAGAAGCTCTACGAGCAGTACTTC.

V and J are TRBV18 and TRBJ1-2, with TRBD1 matching 10 bases. This CDR3 is built from 17 residues. The V gene's germline CDR1 is KGHSH and CDR2 LQKENI. The V and J ends lost 6 bases and 2 bases, in that order; junction bases with no gene match: 12. The CDR3 loop reads CASSPRDRGTPNYGYTF. Here the CDR3 DNA reads TGTGCCAGCTCGCCCCGGGACAGGGGAACACCCAACTATGGCTACACCTTC.

V is TRBV4-1 and J is TRBJ1-5; 10 bases agree with TRBD1. This CDR3 is 19 amino acids long. J was trimmed by 2 bases and V by 2 bases; bases with no gene match: 12. From germline, CDR1 is MGHRA and CDR2 YSYEKL. Here the CDR3 DNA reads TGCGCCAGCAGCCAAACCGGGACAGGGGCCAAAAAACGCAATCAGCCCCAGCATTTT. Translation gives CASSQTGTGAKKRNQPQHF.

J is TRBJ2-7 and V is TRBV15; weak D call: TRBD2 (5 bases). Germline V gene sequence: CDR1 LNHNV, CDR2 YYDKDF (reference sequence). The V end was cut by 3 bases, the J end by 4 bases, with 10 bases between. There are 13 residues in the CDR3. The CDR3 is CATSSPGSYEQYF. The CDR3 coding sequence is TGTGCCACCAGCAGCCCGGGAAGTTACGAGCAGTACTTC.